A selection of T cell receptor beta chains follows, all from one sample in a study of blood T cell repertoires in COVID-19. Using immunoSEQ multiplex PCR, the repertoire was profiled, and TCRdb retains in-frame clones only, with some absent. The data show more than 90,000 clones, around 82% seen once. Sequencing input: peripheral blood. These receptor sequences come from a human donor in a cohort sampled during active COVID-19. Both conserved end residues are part of each CDR3. D genes are given only for firm matches. Rows may omit the clone size; those that give it use once, few, many or a size class.

CDR3 DNA: TGCGCCAGCAGCCAAGATCCGCGACAGGGTCGTGGCCAGCCCCAGCATTTT
CDR3 protein: CASSQDPRQGRGQPQHF
J gene: TRBJ1-5
V gene: TRBV4-1
clone size: -
D gene: TRBD1

CDR3 DNA: TGTGTAAGCCGGGACAGGTCCGGAAACACCATATATTTT
CDR3 protein: CVSRDRSGNTIYF
J gene: TRBJ1-3
V gene: TRBV28
clone size: -
D gene: TRBD1

CDR3 DNA: TGTGCCAGCAGCCGGGCGACCTCTGGGGCCAACGTCCTGACTTTC
CDR3 protein: CASSRATSGANVLTF
J gene: TRBJ2-6
V gene: TRBV3-1/TRBV3-2
clone size: -
D gene: -

CDR3 DNA: TGTGCCAGCAGCTTAGTTACAGGGGCTGAGCAGTTCTTC
CDR3 protein: CASSLVTGAEQFF
J gene: TRBJ2-1
V gene: TRBV7-3
clone size: -
D gene: TRBD1

CDR3 DNA: TGTGCCAGCACCGGGACAGGGACCGGTGGCTACACCTTC
CDR3 protein: CASTGTGTGGYTF
J gene: TRBJ1-2
V gene: TRBV12-3/TRBV12-4
clone size: many
D gene: TRBD1

CDR3 DNA: TGTGCCAGCAGCTTGGAACAGAGATTTGAAGCTTTCTTT
CDR3 protein: CASSLEQRFEAFF
J gene: TRBJ1-1
V gene: TRBV5-6
clone size: -
D gene: -

CDR3 DNA: TGTGCCAGCAGTCCCGACAGGATCCATGGCTACACCTTC
CDR3 protein: CASSPDRIHGYTF
J gene: TRBJ1-2
V gene: TRBV6-2/TRBV6-3
clone size: -
D gene: -

CDR3 DNA: TGTGCCAGCAGTGAAAGGTTCAGGGGGATCATTCAGTACTTC
CDR3 protein: CASSERFRGIIQYF
J gene: TRBJ2-4
V gene: TRBV6-1
clone size: -
D gene: TRBD1

CDR3 DNA: TGTGCCAGCAGTTACGGGACTAGCGGGAAAGAAACCGGGGAGCTGTTTTTT
CDR3 protein: CASSYGTSGKETGELFF
J gene: TRBJ2-2
V gene: TRBV6-2/TRBV6-3
clone size: once
D gene: TRBD2

CDR3 DNA: TGTGCCAGCAGTCCTCAGACAGGGCTTAATCAGCCCCAGCATTTT
CDR3 protein: CASSPQTGLNQPQHF
J gene: TRBJ1-5
V gene: TRBV28
clone size: -
D gene: TRBD1

CDR3 DNA: TGCGCCAGCGCCCTGGGTCCCGGACTAGCGGACAATGAGCAGTTCTTC
CDR3 protein: CASALGPGLADNEQFF
J gene: TRBJ2-1
V gene: TRBV5-1
clone size: -
D gene: TRBD2

CDR3 DNA: TGTGCCAGTAGTATTGGAGGACAGGGGGCTGAGGGGTCTGGCTACACCTTC
CDR3 protein: CASSIGGQGAEGSGYTF
J gene: TRBJ1-2
V gene: TRBV19
clone size: once
D gene: TRBD1

CDR3 DNA: TGTGCCATCAGTGAGTCGAGGGACAGGGGTGAAAAACTGTTTTTT
CDR3 protein: CAISESRDRGEKLFF
J gene: TRBJ1-4
V gene: TRBV10-3
clone size: -
D gene: TRBD1

CDR3 DNA: TGCGCCAGCAGCTTGAGACAGGGAAGCACCGGGGAGCTGTTTTTT
CDR3 protein: CASSLRQGSTGELFF
J gene: TRBJ2-2
V gene: TRBV5-1
clone size: -
D gene: TRBD1

CDR3 DNA: TGCGCCAGCAGCCCGGACGGGAGGGCCAACTATGGCTACACCTTC
CDR3 protein: CASSPDGRANYGYTF
J gene: TRBJ1-2
V gene: TRBV4-3
clone size: -
D gene: -

CDR3 DNA: TGTGCCAGCAGCCCCAGGGAGGGTTTTCTCGTCCGCAACTATGGCTACACCTTC
CDR3 protein: CASSPREGFLVRNYGYTF
J gene: TRBJ1-2
V gene: TRBV7-9
clone size: -
D gene: -

CDR3 DNA: TGTGCCAGCAGCGCTTGGACAGGGGGCGGCTATGGCTACACCTTC
CDR3 protein: CASSAWTGGGYGYTF
J gene: TRBJ1-2
V gene: TRBV2
clone size: few
D gene: TRBD1

CDR3 DNA: TGCGCCAGCAGCCAAGATCCAGCAGGGCCAAACACCGGGGAGCTGTTTTTT
CDR3 protein: CASSQDPAGPNTGELFF
J gene: TRBJ2-2
V gene: TRBV4-3
clone size: -
D gene: -

CDR3 DNA: TGTGCCAGCAGCTTCCCGGGAGCCCGGAGGGGCACCGGGGAGCTGTTTTTT
CDR3 protein: CASSFPGARRGTGELFF
J gene: TRBJ2-2
V gene: TRBV7-9
clone size: -
D gene: -

CDR3 DNA: TGTGCCAGCAGTTTACAACTTTTTGACGGGACAGGGGCCTACGAGCAGTACTTC
CDR3 protein: CASSLQLFDGTGAYEQYF
J gene: TRBJ2-7
V gene: TRBV28
clone size: -
D gene: TRBD1

CDR3 DNA: TGTGCCAGCACCTCTAGGGGGTATGGCTACACCTTC
CDR3 protein: CASTSRGYGYTF
J gene: TRBJ1-2
V gene: TRBV2
clone size: -
D gene: -

CDR3 DNA: TGTGCCAGCAGCTTAGCTCCGAACACTGAAGCTTTCTTT
CDR3 protein: CASSLAPNTEAFF
J gene: TRBJ1-1
V gene: TRBV11-2
clone size: -
D gene: -

CDR3 DNA: TGTGCCAGCTCACCAGGCCTAGCGGGAGGGGAGACCCAGTACTTC
CDR3 protein: CASSPGLAGGETQYF
J gene: TRBJ2-5
V gene: TRBV18
clone size: -
D gene: TRBD2

CDR3 DNA: TGCGCCAGCAGCTACTCCGGGCGACAGACCACTGAAGCTTTCTTT
CDR3 protein: CASSYSGRQTTEAFF
J gene: TRBJ1-1
V gene: TRBV5-1
clone size: once
D gene: -

CDR3 DNA: TGTGCCAGCAGCTCGCAGTTTGGGGGGGCGTCCCACTACGAGCAGTACTTC
CDR3 protein: CASSSQFGGASHYEQYF
J gene: TRBJ2-7
V gene: TRBV5-6
clone size: -
D gene: -

CDR3 DNA: TGTGCCAGCAGCCGCTCCCCTTCTAGCGCGACCTACAATGAGCAGTTCTTC
CDR3 protein: CASSRSPSSATYNEQFF
J gene: TRBJ2-1
V gene: TRBV7-6
clone size: -
D gene: -

CDR3 DNA: TGCGCCAGCAGCTGGGAGAGCTCCTACAATGAGCAGTTCTTC
CDR3 protein: CASSWESSYNEQFF
J gene: TRBJ2-1
V gene: TRBV5-1
clone size: -
D gene: -

CDR3 DNA: TGCGCCAGCCATCTCTGGGGGGGGCGCAATCAGCCCCAGCATTTT
CDR3 protein: CASHLWGGRNQPQHF
J gene: TRBJ1-5
V gene: TRBV5-1
clone size: -
D gene: -

CDR3 DNA: TGTGCCAGCTCACCGTCAGGGAAGAACACCGGGGAGCTGTTTTTT
CDR3 protein: CASSPSGKNTGELFF
J gene: TRBJ2-2
V gene: TRBV18
clone size: few
D gene: -

CDR3 DNA: TGTGCCAGCAGCCACGACGGGTACTATGGCTACACCTTC
CDR3 protein: CASSHDGYYGYTF
J gene: TRBJ1-2
V gene: TRBV9
clone size: -
D gene: -

CDR3 DNA: TGCAGCGTTGAAGAGGGCGGGGGGAGGCTGTTCTTC
CDR3 protein: CSVEEGGGRLFF
J gene: TRBJ2-1
V gene: TRBV29-1
clone size: -
D gene: TRBD2

CDR3 DNA: TGTGCCAGTGCGGGGTCGGGGAGGGGAAATCAGCCCCAGCATTTT
CDR3 protein: CASAGSGRGNQPQHF
J gene: TRBJ1-5
V gene: TRBV19
clone size: -
D gene: -

CDR3 DNA: TGCAGCGTTGCCTGGACTAGCGGGTTCGACGAGCAGTACTTC
CDR3 protein: CSVAWTSGFDEQYF
J gene: TRBJ2-7
V gene: TRBV29-1
clone size: -
D gene: TRBD2

CDR3 DNA: TGTGCCAGCAGAAAGGCGCAGGTAGAATTCCAAGAGACCCAGTACTTC
CDR3 protein: CASRKAQVEFQETQYF
J gene: TRBJ2-5
V gene: TRBV3-1/TRBV3-2
clone size: -
D gene: -

CDR3 DNA: TGCGCCAGCAGCCCTTGGACAGGTGCCGGGGAGCTGTTTTTT
CDR3 protein: CASSPWTGAGELFF
J gene: TRBJ2-2
V gene: TRBV5-1
clone size: -
D gene: TRBD1

CDR3 DNA: TGTGCCAGCAGCTTTCGAGGTTCCCACAATGAGCAGTTCTTC
CDR3 protein: CASSFRGSHNEQFF
J gene: TRBJ2-1
V gene: TRBV5-8
clone size: -
D gene: -

CDR3 DNA: TGTGCCAGCAGCCGAACCCCACTAGCGGGGGAAGTTGAGACCCAGTACTTC
CDR3 protein: CASSRTPLAGEVETQYF
J gene: TRBJ2-5
V gene: TRBV7-9
clone size: few
D gene: TRBD2

CDR3 DNA: TGCGCCAGCAGCCAAACCAGGGTTCAAGGGTATGAGCAGTTCTTC
CDR3 protein: CASSQTRVQGYEQFF
J gene: TRBJ2-1
V gene: TRBV4-3
clone size: -
D gene: -

CDR3 DNA: TGCAGCGTTTTCTCAGGGGCGAACACCGGGGAGCTGTTTTTT
CDR3 protein: CSVFSGANTGELFF
J gene: TRBJ2-2
V gene: TRBV29-1
clone size: -
D gene: -